These 3 T cell receptor beta chains share one sample of origin, sequenced in a study of CD8 T cells in Susac syndrome. RNA was extracted with the RNeasy kit, and a quantity of about 0.45 to 1 ug was reverse transcribed using random hexamers. One entry per CDR3 protein, called by TCRdb with MiXCR from the immunoSEQ multiplex PCR reads. The sample carries more than 150,000 distinct CDR3 sequences, 85% to 95% recorded once. What was sequenced was CD4+ T cells from PBMCs. Source of these receptors: a human donor with Susac syndrome.

The CDR3 DNA is TGTGCCAGCACCCTGGAGGCTGTCCAGTTCTTC. It translates to CASTLEAVQFF. The chain employs TRBV12-3 or TRBV12-4 and TRBJ2-5; tentatively, D is TRBD2 (5 bases). The DNA end is a closer match to TRBJ2-1, so the J assignment may be wrong. The CDR3 has 11 amino acids.

The chain uses TRBV12-3 or TRBV12-4 and TRBJ2-7; D not resolved. V dropped 5 bases and J dropped 5 bases, with 7 bases sitting between them. CDR3 length: 11 amino acids. CDR3 sequence reads: CASSARDEQYF. CDR3 bases: TGTGCCAGCAGTGCCCGCGACGAGCAGTACTTC.

J is TRBJ2-2 and V is TRBV9, with D hard to call. CDR1 is SGDLS, CDR2 YYNGEE, per germline. The CDR3 has 14 residues. The V and J ends lost 1 base and 3 bases respectively, with 7 bases between them. DNA of the CDR3: TGTGCCAGCAGCGTATTAGGTGACACCGGGGAGCTGTTTTTT. The encoded protein is CASSVLGDTGELFF.